A selection of T cell receptor beta chains follows, all from one sample in a study of OX40 agonist ivuxolimab in advanced cancers. Using immunoSEQ multiplex PCR, the repertoire was profiled, and TCRdb retains in-frame clones only, with some absent. Here the sample spans about 36,000 clones, 65% to 85% being singletons. The specimen comprised CD4+ or CD8+ T cells sorted from blood, sampled in a trial of the OX40 agonist ivuxolimab. All receptors come from an adult with an advanced solid tumor such as melanoma, head and neck, liver or kidney cancer. CDR3s include the opening cysteine and the closing phenylalanine or tryptophan. Fields, in order: clone size, V gene, J gene, D gene, CDR3 protein, CDR3 DNA. D genes are given only for firm matches. Clone size is not always given. Where it is, it says once, few, many or a class for expanded clones.

once,TRBV4-3,TRBJ1-1,NA,CASSQEEAGWGTEAFF,TGCGCCAGCAGCCAAGAAGAGGCGGGGTGGGGCACTGAAGCTTTCTTT
NA,TRBV6-1,TRBJ1-4,NA,CASSDWSANNEKLFF,TGTGCCAGCAGTGATTGGTCAGCTAATAATGAAAAACTGTTTTTT
NA,TRBV7-9,TRBJ2-5,NA,CASSRYTGETQYF,TGTGCCAGCAGCAGATATACTGGGGAGACCCAGTACTTC
NA,TRBV28,TRBJ2-7,NA,CASSFRLAGQLLSYEQYF,TGTGCCAGCAGTTTTCGTCTTGCTGGGCAGCTACTTTCCTACGAGCAGTACTTC
NA,TRBV2,TRBJ2-5,NA,CASSDGGQPNPNQETQYF,TGTGCCAGCAGTGACGGCGGGCAACCGAACCCGAACCAAGAGACCCAGTACTTC
NA,TRBV4-1,TRBJ1-4,NA,CASSPKAQGWTNEKLFF,TGCGCCAGCAGCCCGAAAGCCCAGGGGTGGACTAATGAAAAACTGTTTTTT
medium-sized,TRBV9,TRBJ1-5,NA,CASNSNLELGVQPQHF,TGTGCCAGCAACTCGAACCTGGAGTTAGGAGTTCAGCCCCAGCATTTT
NA,TRBV4-3,TRBJ2-7,TRBD2,CASSQVGTSKIHEQYF,TGCGCCAGCAGCCAAGTTGGGACTAGCAAGATCCACGAGCAGTACTTC
NA,TRBV7-8,TRBJ2-3,TRBD2,CASSPRLAGSTDTQYF,TGTGCCAGCAGTCCAAGACTAGCGGGGAGCACAGATACGCAGTATTTT
few,TRBV9,TRBJ2-7,TRBD1,CASSPGRTGSDEQYF,TGTGCCAGCAGCCCTGGGAGGACAGGGTCCGACGAGCAGTACTTC
NA,TRBV11-2,TRBJ2-1,TRBD2,CASSAGGFEQFF,TGTGCCAGCAGCGCGGGGGGTTTTGAGCAGTTCTTC
NA,TRBV19,TRBJ1-2,NA,CASSLRLQRDYGYTF,TGTGCCAGTAGTCTGCGTCTCCAGCGGGACTATGGCTACACCTTC
NA,TRBV4-1,TRBJ2-1,TRBD2,CASSQDRTSGTYNEQFF,TGCGCCAGCAGCCAAGATAGGACTAGCGGGACCTACAATGAGCAGTTCTTC
NA,TRBV7-2,TRBJ2-3,NA,CASSPPGVGADTQYF,TGTGCCAGCAGCCCCCCGGGGGTCGGGGCAGATACGCAGTATTTT
NA,TRBV5-6,TRBJ2-7,TRBD2,CASSLERGTSYEQYF,TGTGCCAGCAGCTTGGAGCGGGGGACCTCCTACGAGCAGTACTTC
NA,TRBV2,TRBJ1-2,NA,CAEQGAGNGDYGYTF,TGTGCCGAGCAAGGAGCGGGTAATGGAGACTATGGCTACACCTTC
NA,TRBV4-1,TRBJ1-5,TRBD1,CASSPGTGINQPQHF,TGCGCCAGCAGCCCCGGGACAGGGATCAATCAGCCCCAGCATTTT
once,TRBV2,TRBJ2-1,TRBD1,CASRDRGNSFDEQFF,TGTGCCAGCCGGGACAGGGGAAATTCGTTCGATGAGCAGTTCTTC
NA,TRBV4-3,TRBJ2-7,NA,CASSQVATGYEQYF,TGCGCCAGCAGCCAAGTCGCAACCGGCTACGAGCAGTACTTC
NA,TRBV9,TRBJ1-2,NA,CASSGEVPGYTF,TGTGCCAGCAGCGGTGAGGTTCCTGGCTACACCTTC
NA,TRBV10-2,TRBJ2-7,NA,CSVGSGASYEQYF,TGCTCCGTCGGCTCAGGTGCATCCTACGAGCAGTACTTC
once,TRBV27,TRBJ1-1,NA,CASSYRGEGRGTEAFF,TGTGCCAGCAGTTACCGGGGGGAGGGGCGAGGGACTGAAGCTTTCTTT
NA,TRBV30,TRBJ2-1,TRBD2,CAWSHGTSNYNEQFF,TGTGCCTGGAGTCACGGGACTAGCAACTACAATGAGCAGTTCTTC
NA,TRBV4-1,TRBJ2-3,TRBD1,CASSQALTGTGRTDTQYF,TGCGCCAGCAGCCAAGCCCTCACCGGGACAGGGAGGACAGATACGCAGTATTTT
NA,TRBV7-9,TRBJ2-3,TRBD1,CASSPGGYTQYF,TGTGCCAGCAGCCCAGGGGGTTATACGCAGTATTTT
NA,TRBV11-2,TRBJ2-1,NA,CASSLGSEQFF,TGTGCCAGCAGCTTAGGGAGTGAGCAGTTCTTC
few,TRBV28,TRBJ1-1,NA,CASSTTGAEAFF,TGTGCCAGCAGTACAACCGGGGCTGAAGCTTTCTTT
NA,TRBV2,TRBJ1-6,NA,CASSLRDPSYNSPLHF,TGTGCCAGCAGCTTGAGGGACCCCTCCTATAATTCACCCCTCCACTTT
few,TRBV11-2,TRBJ2-7,TRBD2,CASSPRTSYEQYF,TGTGCCAGCAGCCCTCGGACTAGCTACGAGCAGTACTTC
NA,TRBV15,TRBJ1-2,TRBD1,CATSSPGGGGYTF,TGTGCCACCAGCAGTCCAGGGGGCGGTGGCTACACCTTC
NA,TRBV27,TRBJ2-3,NA,CASSLSGSLGDTQYF,TGTGCCAGCAGTTTATCGGGCAGCCTGGGTGATACGCAGTATTTT
medium-sized,TRBV20-1,TRBJ1-2,NA,CSAPLIDGYTF,TGCAGTGCTCCCTTAATCGATGGCTACACCTTC
NA,TRBV9,TRBJ1-1,NA,CASSGINTEAFF,TGTGCCAGCAGCGGGATTAACACTGAAGCTTTCTTT
NA,TRBV4-1,TRBJ2-7,NA,CASSPRDVSYEQYF,TGCGCCAGCAGTCCTAGGGACGTATCCTACGAGCAGTACTTC
NA,TRBV19,TRBJ1-1,NA,CASSHGTEAFF,TGTGCCAGTAGTCACGGCACTGAAGCTTTCTTT
few,TRBV9,TRBJ1-2,NA,CASSVGGYYGYTF,TGTGCCAGCAGCGTAGGAGGGTACTATGGCTACACCTTC
NA,TRBV30,TRBJ2-6,NA,CAGQGVTGANVLTF,TGTGCCGGCCAGGGAGTCACTGGGGCCAACGTCCTGACTTTC
few,TRBV15,TRBJ2-3,TRBD2,CATSGSGGALDTQYF,TGTGCCACCAGCGGTAGCGGGGGGGCGTTGGATACGCAGTATTTT
NA,TRBV4-1,TRBJ2-1,TRBD1,CASSPGQGGTYNEQFF,TGCGCCAGCAGCCCCGGACAGGGGGGGACCTACAATGAGCAGTTCTTC